This T cell receptor (beta chain) originates from a study of blood T cell repertoires in COVID-19 (dated by TCRdb to the early 2020s). Broadly, across the study: The collaborator samples originated in the United States, Italy and Spain and spanned the acute and convalescent phases of COVID-19. Samples were obtained from the ongoing ImmuneRACE study (first 160 participants) and from over 1,000 subjects provided by 6 global collaborators. The prospective study material was composed of cDNA or gDNA derived from T cells, B-cell-depleted T cells, or PBMCs. Where available, HLA class I and class II types were obtained from metadata supplied by the sample provider rather than from assay-based typing. Subjects who had been exposed to COVID-19, were actively infected with it, or had recovered from it provided the deeply sampled blood TCRbeta repertoires that made up the dataset. Nearly every sample came with metadata listing a de-identified subject ID, COVID-19 status, age in years and sex. The repertoires were released in a freely available public database meant as a resource for research on the immune response to SARS-CoV-2. Summary of the overall study and its limitations: Clinical and demographic metadata were provided uncurated, with the amount varying by source and participant.

The CDR3, from cysteine to phenylalanine, totals 15 residues. The sequence is cut down to CDR3 DNA, 45 bases in frame from base 1. Relative to germline, V is 6 bases shorter and J is 2 bases shorter, with 16 bases between their ends. The germline V gene yields MNHEY for CDR1 and SVGAGI for CDR2. The immunoSEQ Assay, a bias-controlled multiplex PCR, was used to amplify TCRbeta CDR3 regions from genomic DNA. Per the authors' processing: Nucleated cell counts per sample were estimated from amplification of reference gene primers within the assay. Sequence reads were collapsed and filtered to measure the absolute abundance of every unique TCRbeta CDR3 rearrangement. For each sample, productive Simpson clonality was calculated by taking the square root of Simpson's diversity index across productive rearrangements. The immuneACCESS repertoire file appears here via TCRdb, limited to in-frame rearrangements. These files lack a portion of the clones; in checked studies, under half of the deficit traces to unresolved V genes, and the cause of the others is not known. The DNA gave D and trimming, while V, J and clone size come from that table. This sample lists about 97,000 clones; 81% were detected once. The ten biggest clones cover 4% to 5.5% of the sample.

Comment on this clone: This clone's antigen is unknown. One base away there is no much larger clone; base qualities are not given.

The collaborating institutions used their own protocols to collect whole blood in K2EDTA tubes. Collaborator samples were shipped for TCRbeta analysis as frozen whole blood, isolated PBMCs, or DNA extracted from either sample type. The chain joins TRBV6-5 to TRBJ1-2; tentative D gene TRBD1, with 6 bases matching. Specimen: peripheral blood. The TCR sequence derives from a man in his sixties with acute or convalescent COVID-19. Read as DNA, the sequence is TGTGCCAGCAGCGGACAGCCGAACCGAAACTATGGCTACACCTTC. Its protein product is CASSGQPNRNYGYTF.